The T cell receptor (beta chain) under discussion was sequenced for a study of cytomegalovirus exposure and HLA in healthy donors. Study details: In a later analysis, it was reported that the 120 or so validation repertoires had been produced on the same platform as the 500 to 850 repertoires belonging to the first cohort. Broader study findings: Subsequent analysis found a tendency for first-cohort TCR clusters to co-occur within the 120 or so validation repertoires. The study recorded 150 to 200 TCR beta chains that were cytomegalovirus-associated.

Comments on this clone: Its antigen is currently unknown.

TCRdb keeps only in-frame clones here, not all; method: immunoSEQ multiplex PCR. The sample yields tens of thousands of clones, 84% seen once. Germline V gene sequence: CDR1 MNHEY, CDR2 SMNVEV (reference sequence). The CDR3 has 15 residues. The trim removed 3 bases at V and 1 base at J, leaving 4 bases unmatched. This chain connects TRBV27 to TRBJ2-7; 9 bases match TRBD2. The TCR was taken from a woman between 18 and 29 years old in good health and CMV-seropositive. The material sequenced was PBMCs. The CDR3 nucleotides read TGTGCCAGCAGTTTGCTAGCGGGATTTTCCTACGAGCAGTACTTC. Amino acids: CASSLLAGFSYEQYF.